These 10 T cell receptor beta chains were sequenced from one sample in a study of T cells in Graves' hyperthyroidism and ophthalmopathy. The CDR3 regions of TCR beta were amplified from RNA transcripts. The HTBI primer set was used in a first-round RT-PCR of the TCR CDR3. One entry per CDR3 protein, called by TCRdb with MiXCR from the multiplex PCR reads. Counted here are 400,000 to 500,000 distinct CDR3 sequences, about 14% occurring once; the ten biggest clones make up approximately 13%. The specimen sequenced was blood. The receptors originated from a man aged 18 to 35 with Graves' ophthalmopathy.

Ten or more counts support this clonotype. V and J are TRBV3-1 and TRBJ2-7, with no clear D. V was trimmed by 0 bases and J by 9 bases, leaving 12 bases between them. Per the germline V gene, CDR1 is LGHDT and CDR2 is YNNKEL (reference sequence). CDR3 size: 13 residues. The CDR3: CASSQDASTPQYF. The CDR3 DNA reads as TGTGCCAGCAGCCAAGATGCCAGCACTCCGCAGTACTTC.

This clonotype was counted ten times or more. The V gene is TRBV20-1, the J gene TRBJ1-5, with 7 bases that match TRBD1. Germline loops: CDR1 DFQATT, CDR2 SNEGSKA (reference sequence). CDR3 length: 13 amino acids. After removal of 6 bases from V and 5 bases from J, the junction contained 7 bases not matched to a gene. The CDR3 sequence: CSAPQGGDQPQHF. CDR3 nucleotide sequence: TGCAGTGCGCCCCAGGGGGGGGATCAGCCCCAGCATTTT.

In its sample, this clonotype was seen many times. The chain couples TRBV6-1 to TRBJ2-2; TRBD1 matches 8 bases. The CDR3 is made up of 15 amino acids. Germline lookup yields CDR1 MNHNS and CDR2 SASEGT. V lost 7 bases to trimming and J lost 2 bases; unmatched junction nucleotides: 6. The chain's CDR3 is CASTKDRGNTGELFF. In DNA, the CDR3 is TGTGCCAGCACTAAAGACAGGGGAAACACCGGGGAGCTGTTTTTT.

Ten or more counts support this clonotype. The chain links TRBV30 to TRBJ2-1; TRBD1 might be the D (6 bases). CDR1 is GTSNPN and CDR2 is SVGIG in the germline V gene (reference sequence). The CDR3 contains 17 residues. Trimming shortened V by 0 bases and J by 4 bases, and 19 bases separated the two germline ends. CDR3: CAWSVLRGPPPYNEQFF. The DNA for the CDR3 is TGTGCCTGGAGTGTACTCAGGGGACCTCCACCGTACAATGAGCAGTTCTTC.

This clonotype was counted ten times or more. The V call is TRBV29-1, the J call TRBJ2-1, with a weak D call TRBD1 (5 bases). Germline CDR1 reads SQVTM; CDR2 reads ANQGSEA. Trimming cost V 2 bases and J 3 bases, with 11 bases left between them. The CDR3 runs 14 residues. The CDR3 bases are TGCAGCGTTGAACAGGCAGGGAACTACAATGAGCAGTTCTTC. Protein product: CSVEQAGNYNEQFF.

This clonotype was counted at least ten times. The J gene is TRBJ2-1, the V gene TRBV10-3; D is perhaps TRBD1 (5 bases). This CDR3 has 15 residues. Germline lookup yields CDR1 ENHRY and CDR2 SYGVKD. V lost 5 bases to trimming and J lost 7 bases, with 18 bases between them. In DNA form, the CDR3 reads TGTGCCATCAGTTCGGGTCAAACTTCAGGGAATGAGCAGTTCTTC. The encoded protein is CAISSGQTSGNEQFF.

This clonotype was found a few times. This chain joins TRBV25-1 and TRBJ2-5; TRBD2 might be the D (5 bases). Deletions cut 2 bases from V and 4 bases from J, with 17 bases between. The germline V gene encodes CDR1 MGHDK and CDR2 SYGVNS. This CDR3 spans 16 amino acids. CDR3 in DNA: TGTGCCAGCAGTGAAGCCTGGCCTAGCCGGGGAGAGACCCAGTACTTC. It encodes CASSEAWPSRGETQYF.

Points on this clonotype: With a much larger clone just one base away, this may be a read error. The chain employs TRBV5-1 and TRBJ2-3; 15 bases align to TRBD2. Unmatched junction bases numbered 3, after V lost 0 bases and J lost 4 bases. Per the germline V gene, CDR1 is SGHRS and CDR2 is YFSETQ. The CDR3 covers 17 residues. The CDR3 DNA follows: TGCGCCAGCAGCTTGGGGACTAGCGGGAGGGCCGCAGATACGCAGTATTTT. It is translated as CASSLGTSGRAADTQYF.

This chain links TRBV4-2 with TRBJ1-2; the match to TRBD1 covers 10 bases. Germline lookup yields CDR1 LGHNA and CDR2 YNFKEQ. The J segment lost 3 bases and the V segment lost 1 base, leaving 5 bases of the junction unmatched. CDR3 length equals 16 residues. The CDR3 is CASSQAVGQGDYGYTF. CDR3 in DNA: TGTGCCAGCAGCCAAGCTGTCGGACAGGGGGACTATGGCTACACCTTC.

Many counts were recorded for this clonotype. V and J are TRBV30 and TRBJ2-1; 8 nucleotides line up with TRBD2. Germline trimming cut 5 bases from V and 7 bases from J; bases unmatched to any gene: 16. The CDR3 is 16 residues long. From germline, CDR1 is GTSNPN and CDR2 SVGIG (reference sequence). The CDR3 reads CAWSPIAGLEYNEQFF. As DNA, the CDR3 is TGTGCCTGGTCACCCATAGCGGGACTGGAGTATAATGAGCAGTTCTTC.